This T cell receptor (beta chain) was captured by sequencing in a study of blood T cell repertoires in COVID-19. Study-wide context: In each case, the material was cDNA or gDNA derived from T cells, B-cell-depleted T cells, or PBMCs.

Original data processing: Nucleated cell number was recorded as an estimate derived from reference gene primer amplification. TCRdb's table, derived via immunoSEQ multiplex PCR, lists solely in-frame clones and lacks some. The V and J calls and clone size are taken from that table; D and trimming were inferred from the DNA. The table lists 200,000 to 300,000 clones, just over 85% of them singletons, with about 1.7% in the top ten. V was shortened by 11 bases and J by 3 bases, with 21 bases between the two germline ends. The CDR3 runs to 15 residues. Germline V lookup: CDR1 LNHDA, CDR2 SQIVND (reference sequence).

The sequenced sample was PBMCs or T cells enriched from blood (not recorded which). V gene TRBV19 combines with J gene TRBJ2-3; D possibly corresponds to TRBD2 (6 bases). The receptor comes from a man aged 40-50 years who had recovered from COVID-19. The CDR3 DNA is TGTGCCTCTAGGGGACTTAATCTTCCGACAGATACGCAGTATTTT. Encoded protein: CASRGLNLPTDTQYF.